The source of this T cell receptor beta chain is a study of blood T cell repertoires in COVID-19. This CDR3 has 14 amino acids. Germline loops: CDR1 SGDLS, CDR2 YYNGEE. V lost 3 bases to trimming and J lost 2 bases; unmatched junction nucleotides: 3. Clones were read by immunoSEQ multiplex PCR, and TCRdb kept only the in-frame ones, dropping some. The sample yields approximately 360,000 clones, around 90% seen once. The specimen was peripheral blood. This clonotype was sampled from a man aged 40-55 years with acute or convalescent COVID-19. The genes are TRBV9 and TRBJ2-5, with TRBD2 matching 8 bases. CDR3 nucleotide sequence: TGTGCCAGCAGCGGGATAGCGGGGCAAGAGACCCAGTACTTC. As protein: CASSGIAGQETQYF.